The 17 T cell receptor beta chains listed next were all sequenced from one sample in a study of T cell repertoires in cytomegalovirus infection. TCRdb recomputed calls from the reads with MiXCR, one row per CDR3 protein. The data show about 320,000 distinct CDR3 sequences, with more than 8% seen just once and roughly 4% held by the top ten. Sequencing used PBMCs. The receptors were sampled from a human donor in good health (CMV status not recorded). Some clones in this sample may be carry-over from other donors' samples.

This chain connects TRBV28 to TRBJ1-1, with D perhaps TRBD1 (6 bases). Per germline, CDR1 MDHEN and CDR2 SYDVKM. The CDR3 is made up of 15 amino acids. The V end lost 5 bases, the J end lost 7 bases, and 20 bases lay between the germline ends. The CDR3: CASSPPRGGGSEAFF. CDR3 DNA sequence: TGTGCCAGCAGTCCCCCCCGGGGGGGGGGCAGTGAAGCTTTCTTT.

This clonotype was picked up a small number of times. This chain connects TRBV7-2 to TRBJ2-7; TRBD1 aligns across 9 bases. The junction had 7 bases not matched to a gene; V was cut back by 3 bases and J by 7 bases. Germline CDR1 SGHTA, CDR2 FQGNSA. CDR3 size: 14 residues. The CDR3 reads CASSFLGQGPEQYF. CDR3 in DNA: TGTGCCAGCAGCTTTCTGGGACAGGGCCCTGAGCAGTACTTC.

V is TRBV7-2 and J is TRBJ2-1; D remains unclear. Germline loops: CDR1 SGHTA, CDR2 FQGNSA. V was cut by 5 bases and J by 0 bases, with 14 bases left in between. The CDR3 is 16 amino acids. The CDR3 spells CASSPSKAFSYNEQFF. The CDR3 region has the DNA TGTGCCAGCAGCCCCTCGAAAGCGTTCTCCTACAATGAGCAGTTCTTC.

With regard to this clonotype: The junction does not match germline at one end; this may be a read error. The V and J genes are TRBV7-8 and TRBJ1-2; D unresolved. CDR1 is SGHVS, CDR2 FQNEAQ, per germline. The CDR3 has 15 residues. The CDR3 protein is CASSNLRMRLPIRAF. The CDR3 nucleotides are TGTGCCAGCAGCAACTTAAGGATGAGGCTGCCCATAAGGGCCTTC.

This clonotype showed up just a few times. The CDR3 coding sequence is TGTGCCAGCAGGCCTACAGGGGGAGGAAGCAATCAGCCCCAGCATTTT. This codes for CASRPTGGGSNQPQHF. The chain employs TRBV12-3 or TRBV12-4 and TRBJ1-5; 8 nucleotides match TRBD1. V was pared by 6 bases and J by 1 base, with 8 bases of the junction left unmatched. The CDR3 sequence is 16 residues long.

This clonotype was picked up a small number of times. The chain recombines TRBV7-2 with TRBJ1-3; TRBD1 matches at 8 bases. From germline, CDR1 is SGHTA and CDR2 FQGNSA. The CDR3 is 16 amino acids. The ends lost 6 bases at V and 2 bases at J; junction bases unmatched: 9. Here the CDR3 DNA reads TGTGCCAGCAGACCGGTGACAGGGGCGGCTGGAAACACCATATATTTT. Translating gives CASRPVTGAAGNTIYF.

As regards this clonotype: A junction end diverges from the germline sequence, so it may reflect a read error. J is TRBJ2-2 and V is TRBV6-1, with TRBD2 matching over 8 bases. Per germline, CDR1 MNHNS and CDR2 SASEGT. This CDR3 has 16 residues. The CDR3 region is CASTEGAGAGPGELFF. The CDR3 DNA follows: TGTGCCAGCACTGAAGGAGCGGGGGCCGGACCCGGGGAGCTGTTTTTT.

In its sample, this clonotype was seen a few times. The chain couples TRBV12-3 or TRBV12-4 to TRBJ1-2; D perhaps matches TRBD1 (6 bases). This CDR3 is 13 amino acids long. Trimming removed 2 bases at V and 8 bases at J, with 12 bases between. The CDR3 DNA follows: TGTGCCAGCAGTTTAACAGGGAAGGGCGGCTACACCTTC. It translates to CASSLTGKGGYTF.

This clonotype has only a few counts. CDR3 region: CAWRWGQAQETQYF. CDR3 coding DNA: TGTGCCTGGAGGTGGGGCCAGGCTCAGGAGACCCAGTACTTC. This chain joins TRBV30 and TRBJ2-5; possibly TRBD1 for D (5 bases). CDR3 size: 14 residues. CDR1 and CDR2 (germline): GTSNPN, SVGIG (reference sequence). V was cut by 3 bases and J by 5 bases, with 16 bases left in between.

This clonotype showed up just a few times. The chain employs TRBV7-8 and TRBJ2-4; D perhaps matches TRBD2 (5 bases). The V end was cut by 0 bases, the J end by 6 bases, with 9 bases between. The germline CDR1 and CDR2 sequences are SGHVS and FQNEAQ. This CDR3 spans 14 amino acids. CDR3 residues: CASSLAPRGNIQYF. DNA for the CDR3: TGTGCCAGCAGCTTAGCTCCTCGGGGAAACATTCAGTACTTC.

Only a few counts were recorded for this clonotype. The V call is TRBV20-1, the J call TRBJ2-3; TRBD2 matches at 11 bases. Germline CDR1 and CDR2: DFQATT and SNEGSKA (reference sequence). The CDR3 length is 17 residues. J gave up 0 bases and V 1 base, and 6 bases lay outside the gene matches. As DNA, the CDR3 is TGCAGTGCTAGAGGGCTAGCGGGAGGAACTAGCACAGATACGCAGTATTTT. Its protein is CSARGLAGGTSTDTQYF.

This clonotype was counted ten times or more. The chain couples TRBV7-2 to TRBJ2-7; either TRBD1 or TRBD2 may supply D (5 bases each). V lost 0 bases to trimming and J lost 2 bases, with 20 bases between them. Per germline, CDR1 SGHTA and CDR2 FQGNSA. The CDR3 is 18 amino acids. Written as DNA, the CDR3 is TGTGCCAGCAGCTTAGCGGGTGGACTGGGGACGGCGACCTACGAGCAGTACTTC. It specifies CASSLAGGLGTATYEQYF.

This clonotype was observed a few times. The rearrangement uses TRBV20-1 and TRBJ2-1, with D perhaps being TRBD1 or TRBD2 (7 bases each). The CDR3 consists of 14 residues. The germline V gene encodes CDR1 DFQATT and CDR2 SNEGSKA (reference sequence). Trimming left V 6 bases short and J 6 bases short, with 18 bases between. CDR3 sequence reads: CSAQGGRGTNEQFF. Here the CDR3 DNA reads TGCAGTGCCCAGGGGGGGCGGGGGACCAATGAGCAGTTCTTC.

This clonotype came up many times. The chain carries TRBV7-2 and TRBJ1-5; perhaps TRBD1 as D (6 bases). Trimming took off 6 bases at V and 6 bases at J, with 15 bases between the two ends. Looked up from germline, CDR1 is SGHTA and CDR2 is FQGNSA. The CDR3 loop spans 14 amino acids. The CDR3 DNA is TGTGCCAGCAGTCCACAGGGACCCACTCAGCCCCAGCATTTT. Its translation: CASSPQGPTQPQHF.

Only a few counts were recorded for this clonotype. The V and J genes are TRBV18 and TRBJ1-4, with TRBD1 matching over 12 bases. The CDR3 runs to 17 residues. With 3 bases clipped from V and 8 bases from J, the junction kept 10 bases outside the gene matches. Germline V gene sequence: CDR1 KGHSH, CDR2 LQKENI. In nucleotides, the CDR3 is TGTGCCAGCTCACCCCTCCCGGGACAGGGGGCGAGAGAAAAACTGTTTTTT. Protein: CASSPLPGQGAREKLFF.

In this sample, this clonotype turned up a few times. The rearrangement uses TRBV11-1 and TRBJ2-1; the match to TRBD1 covers 8 bases. The length of the CDR3 is 17 residues. V shed 2 bases, J shed 4 bases, and the junction held 10 bases outside the gene matches. Germline CDR1 and CDR2: SGHAT and FQDESV (reference sequence). The CDR3 is CASSLTTGTGSYNEQFF. CDR3 DNA: TGTGCCAGCAGCTTAACCACAGGGACAGGTTCATACAATGAGCAGTTCTTC.

V and J are TRBV28 and TRBJ1-5, with D unclear. V lost 4 bases and J 4 bases, leaving 17 bases between the germline ends. The CDR3 contains 16 residues. Germline-derived CDR1 and CDR2 are MDHEN and SYDVKM. The CDR3 nucleotides read TGTGCCAGCAGTTCACCTCGCACGCCGGATAATCAGCCCCAGCATTTT. Residues: CASSSPRTPDNQPQHF.